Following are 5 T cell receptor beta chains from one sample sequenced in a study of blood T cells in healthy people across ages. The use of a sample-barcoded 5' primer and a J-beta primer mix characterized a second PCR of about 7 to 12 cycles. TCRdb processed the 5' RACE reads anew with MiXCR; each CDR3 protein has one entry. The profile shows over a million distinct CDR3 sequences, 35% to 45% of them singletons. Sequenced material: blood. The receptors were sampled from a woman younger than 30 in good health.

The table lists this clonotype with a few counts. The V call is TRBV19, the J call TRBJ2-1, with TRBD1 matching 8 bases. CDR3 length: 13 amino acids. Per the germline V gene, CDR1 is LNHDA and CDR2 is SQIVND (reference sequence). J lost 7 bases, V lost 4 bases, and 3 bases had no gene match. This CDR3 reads CASSRTGMNEQFF. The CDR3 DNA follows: TGTGCCAGTAGTAGGACAGGGATGAATGAGCAGTTCTTC.

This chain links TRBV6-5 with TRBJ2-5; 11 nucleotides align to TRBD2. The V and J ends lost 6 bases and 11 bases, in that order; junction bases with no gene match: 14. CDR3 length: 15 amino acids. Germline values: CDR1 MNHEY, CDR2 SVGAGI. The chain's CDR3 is CASRALTSGNNEQYF. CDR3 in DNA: TGTGCCAGCAGAGCTCTGACTAGCGGGAACAATGAGCAGTACTTC.

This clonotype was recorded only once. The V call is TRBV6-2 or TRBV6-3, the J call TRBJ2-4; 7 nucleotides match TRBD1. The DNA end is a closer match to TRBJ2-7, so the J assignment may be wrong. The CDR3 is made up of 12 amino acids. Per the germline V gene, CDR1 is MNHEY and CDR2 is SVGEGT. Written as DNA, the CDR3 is TGTGCCGGGGGACAGACGAACTACGAGCAGTACTTC. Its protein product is CAGGQTNYEQYF.

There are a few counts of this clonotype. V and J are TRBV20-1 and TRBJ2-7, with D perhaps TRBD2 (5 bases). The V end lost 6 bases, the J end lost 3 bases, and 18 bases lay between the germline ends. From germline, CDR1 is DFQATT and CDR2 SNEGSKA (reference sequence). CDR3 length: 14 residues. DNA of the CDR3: TGCAGTGCCCCTTGGCGGGCGCAGGTCTACGAGCAGTACTTC. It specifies CSAPWRAQVYEQYF.

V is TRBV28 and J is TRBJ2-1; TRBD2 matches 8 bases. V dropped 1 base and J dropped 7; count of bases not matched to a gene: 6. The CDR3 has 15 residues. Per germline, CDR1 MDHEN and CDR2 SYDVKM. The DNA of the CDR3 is TGTGCCAGCAGTTTATCCGGGACTAGGAATAATGAGCAGTTCTTC. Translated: CASSLSGTRNNEQFF.